This T cell receptor (beta chain) was obtained from a study of blood T cell repertoires in COVID-19. Sequencing used immunoSEQ multiplex PCR; TCRdb keeps in-frame clones, though not all of them. The data hold 90,000 to 120,000 clones, with 80% to 90% observed a single time. The CDR3 is made up of 13 amino acids. Trimming shortened V by 4 bases and J by 4 bases, and 10 bases separated the two germline ends. Germline V CDR1 and CDR2: SGHRS, YFSETQ. This clone was found once. Specimen: peripheral blood. This chain connects TRBV5-1 to TRBJ2-3; tentative D call: TRBD1 (5 bases). This sequence was found in a woman of 80 years or more with acute or convalescent COVID-19. The CDR3 nucleotides read TGCGCCAGCAGCGACCAGGGCCCAGATACGCAGTATTTT. Translation: CASSDQGPDTQYF.